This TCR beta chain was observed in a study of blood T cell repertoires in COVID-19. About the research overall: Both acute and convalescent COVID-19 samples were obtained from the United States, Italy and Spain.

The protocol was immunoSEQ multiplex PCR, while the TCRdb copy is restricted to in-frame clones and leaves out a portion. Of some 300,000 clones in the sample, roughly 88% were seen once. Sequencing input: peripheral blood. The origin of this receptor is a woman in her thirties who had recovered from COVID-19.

CDR3 sequence reads: CASSQDPAGRFTQYF. DNA of the CDR3: TGCGCCAGCAGCCAAGACCCAGCGGGGAGGTTTACGCAGTATTTT. The chain uses TRBV4-1 and TRBJ2-3, with TRBD2 identical over 7 bases. Germline trimming cut 0 bases from V and 8 bases from J; bases unmatched to any gene: 8. CDR3 length equals 15 residues. Germline V gene lookup returns CDR1 MGHRA and CDR2 YSYEKL.